Listed below are T cell receptor beta chains from one sample, sequenced in a study of response to subunit inactivated influenza vaccine. One entry per CDR3 protein, called by TCRdb with MiXCR from the RT-PCR reads. The table lists hundreds of thousands of distinct CDR3 sequences, roughly 15% of them singletons. Source: PBMCs from blood, taken less than 15 days before vaccination. The receptors were sampled from a man aged 50-59 years who received an inactivated influenza vaccine. The CDR3 runs from the conserved cysteine through the conserved F or W. D genes are given only for firm matches. Clone sizes are given selectively: once, few, many, or a class where the clone is expanded.

16 TRBJ2-6 - many TRBV12-3/TRBV12-4 CASSLTRTGGANVLTF TGTGCCAGCAGTCTGACTCGTACCGGGGGGGCCAACGTCCTGACTTTC
15 TRBJ1-1 TRBD1 few TRBV28 CASSLGDRVFTEAFF TGTGCCAGCAGTTTAGGGGACAGGGTTTTCACTGAAGCTTTCTTT
15 TRBJ2-5 TRBD1 - TRBV5-1 CASSLDPGQGKTQYF TGCGCCAGCAGCTTGGACCCGGGACAGGGAAAGACCCAGTACTTC
16 TRBJ2-2 TRBD2 - TRBV7-2 CASSLAGLADTGELFF TGTGCCAGCAGCTTAGCGGGGCTAGCGGACACCGGGGAGCTGTTTTTT
14 TRBJ1-1 - few TRBV5-6 CASSLQDMNTEAFF TGTGCCAGCAGCTTGCAGGACATGAACACTGAAGCTTTCTTT
17 TRBJ1-6 TRBD1 many TRBV10-3 CAISESKTGRGNSPLHF TGTGCCATCAGTGAGTCGAAGACAGGGAGAGGCAATTCACCCCTCCACTTT
13 TRBJ2-7 - few TRBV5-1 CASSPDMSYEQYF TGCGCCAGCAGCCCGGACATGTCCTACGAGCAGTACTTC
14 TRBJ1-5 - few TRBV12-3/TRBV12-4 CASSPQVGSRPQHF TGTGCCAGCAGTCCCCAAGTGGGATCGAGGCCCCAGCATTTT
15 TRBJ2-7 TRBD1 - TRBV12-3/TRBV12-4 CASSSSGTGIHEQYF TGTGCCAGCAGTTCGTCCGGGACAGGGATTCACGAGCAGTACTTC
14 TRBJ1-1 TRBD1 - TRBV6-5 CASSNRGLYTEAFF TGTGCCAGCAGTAACAGGGGGCTGTATACTGAAGCTTTCTTT
17 TRBJ2-3 TRBD2 few TRBV4-2 CASSHLPTSGFTDTQYF TGTGCCAGCAGCCACCTACCCACTAGCGGGTTCACAGATACGCAGTATTTT
16 TRBJ2-7 - once TRBV5-1 CASSLSQREGTVEQYF TGCGCCAGCAGCTTGTCCCAAAGAGAGGGAACTGTCGAGCAGTACTTC
19 TRBJ2-1 - - TRBV21-1 CASSKDRVGRFSDGNEQFF TGTGCCAGCAGCAAAGATAGAGTTGGACGCTTTTCGGATGGTAATGAGCAGTTCTTC
13 TRBJ2-3 - - TRBV4-2 CASSQPEGERQYF TGTGCCAGCAGCCAACCCGAGGGCGAAAGGCAGTATTTT
15 TRBJ1-1 - - TRBV20-1 CSARKGGTRGTEAFF TGCAGTGCTAGAAAGGGAGGGACAAGGGGGACTGAAGCTTTCTTT
15 TRBJ1-1 - - TRBV7-9 CASSSQVAMNTEAFF TGTGCCAGCAGCTCTCAGGTAGCCATGAACACTGAAGCTTTCTTT
13 TRBJ2-7 TRBD1 few TRBV14 CASSQTGVYEQYF TGTGCCAGCAGCCAGACAGGGGTCTACGAGCAGTACTTC
20 TRBJ1-5 - few TRBV6-2/TRBV6-3 CASSYPPALGVLLDNQPQHF TGTGCCAGCAGTTACCCGCCAGCCTTGGGGGTATTGCTTGACAATCAGCCCCAGCATTTT
13 TRBJ1-1 - - TRBV24-1 CATREGRGAEAFF TGTGCCACCAGGGAGGGAAGGGGGGCTGAAGCTTTCTTT
17 TRBJ2-6 TRBD1 few TRBV3-1 CASSTHSTGTGANVLTF TGTGCCAGCAGCACTCACTCGACAGGGACTGGGGCCAACGTCCTGACTTTC
14 TRBJ2-3 - few TRBV11-3 CASSSAGSTDTQYF TGTGCCAGCAGCTCCGCCGGAAGCACAGATACGCAGTATTTT
14 TRBJ2-1 TRBD2 few TRBV20-1 CSAKKREGYNEQFF TGCAGTGCTAAAAAGCGGGAAGGCTACAATGAGCAGTTCTTC
16 TRBJ2-1 TRBD2 few TRBV5-1 CASSRSTSGGAHEQFF TGCGCCAGCAGCCGTTCAACTAGCGGGGGGGCCCATGAGCAGTTCTTC
13 TRBJ2-5 - few TRBV6-1 CASSESGGETQYF TGTGCCAGCAGTGAGAGTGGGGGGGAGACCCAGTACTTC
15 TRBJ2-7 - - TRBV4-3 CASSQRPGGHYEQYF TGCGCCAGCAGCCAAAGACCCGGAGGCCACTACGAGCAGTACTTC
14 TRBJ2-1 - many TRBV5-1 CASSPYDSYNEQFF TGCGCCAGCAGCCCGTACGACAGCTACAATGAGCAGTTCTTC
14 TRBJ2-3 TRBD2 - TRBV30 CAWSVRGGVDTQYF TGTGCCTGGAGTGTTCGGGGGGGCGTAGATACGCAGTATTTT
14 TRBJ2-1 - many TRBV20-1 CSAQGRGGRNEQFF TGCAGTGCTCAGGGGAGGGGGGGCCGAAATGAGCAGTTCTTC
15 TRBJ1-3 TRBD1 - TRBV3-1 CASSYRGNSGNTIYF TGTGCCAGCAGTTACAGGGGGAACTCTGGAAACACCATATATTTT
16 TRBJ2-2 TRBD1 few TRBV7-2 CASSTRQGWSAGELFF TGTGCCAGCAGCACAAGACAGGGGTGGTCGGCCGGGGAGCTGTTTTTT
15 TRBJ1-5 - many TRBV6-1 CASTAGHLKEQPQHF TGTGCCAGCACCGCGGGACACCTGAAGGAGCAGCCCCAGCATTTT
15 TRBJ2-7 TRBD2 - TRBV15 CATSRDSGRNYEQYF TGTGCCACCAGCAGAGATAGCGGGAGGAACTACGAGCAGTACTTC
16 TRBJ2-3 TRBD2 few TRBV6-2/TRBV6-3 CASRHGLAGSTDTQYF TGTGCCAGCAGACACGGACTAGCGGGGTCCACAGATACGCAGTATTTT
14 TRBJ2-1 - - TRBV29-1 CSVDGRGRVDEQFF TGCAGCGTTGATGGGAGGGGGAGGGTTGATGAGCAGTTCTTC
12 TRBJ2-3 - - TRBV14 CASSQSRTLQYF TGTGCCAGCAGCCAAAGTCGCACCTTGCAGTATTTT
14 TRBJ2-7 - - TRBV28 CVSSSIGNSYEQYF TGTGTCAGCAGCTCCATCGGGAACTCCTACGAGCAGTACTTC
11 TRBJ2-1 - - TRBV5-1 CASSRELEQFF TGCGCCAGCAGCCGCGAGCTGGAGCAGTTCTTC
12 TRBJ2-5 - - TRBV18 CASSPPSLAQYF TGTGCCAGCTCACCCCCGAGCTTGGCCCAGTACTTC
10 TRBJ1-2 - few TRBV28 CASNLDGYTF TGTGCCAGCAATCTTGATGGCTACACCTTC
12 TRBJ1-2 TRBD1 few TRBV18 CASSPLTGVYTF TGTGCCAGCTCACCCCTTACAGGGGTCTACACCTTC
17 TRBJ2-6 TRBD1 - TRBV7-2 CASSLQGALAGANVLTF TGTGCCAGCAGCCTACAGGGGGCGCTCGCTGGGGCCAACGTCCTGACTTTC